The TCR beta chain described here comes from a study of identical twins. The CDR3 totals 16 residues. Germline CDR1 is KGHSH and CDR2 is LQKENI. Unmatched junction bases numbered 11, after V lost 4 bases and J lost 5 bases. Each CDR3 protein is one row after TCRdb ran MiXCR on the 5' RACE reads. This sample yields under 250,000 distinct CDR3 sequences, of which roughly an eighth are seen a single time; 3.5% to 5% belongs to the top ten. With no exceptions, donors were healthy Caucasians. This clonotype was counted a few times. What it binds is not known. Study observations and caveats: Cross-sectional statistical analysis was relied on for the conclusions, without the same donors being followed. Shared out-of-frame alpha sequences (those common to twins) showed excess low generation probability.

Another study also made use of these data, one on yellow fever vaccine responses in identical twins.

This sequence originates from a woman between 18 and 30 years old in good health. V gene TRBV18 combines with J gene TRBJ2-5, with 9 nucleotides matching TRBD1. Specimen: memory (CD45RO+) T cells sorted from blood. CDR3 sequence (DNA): TGTGCCAGCTCACAACCGGGACAGGGAACTGGGGAGACCCAGTACTTC. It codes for CASSQPGQGTGETQYF.